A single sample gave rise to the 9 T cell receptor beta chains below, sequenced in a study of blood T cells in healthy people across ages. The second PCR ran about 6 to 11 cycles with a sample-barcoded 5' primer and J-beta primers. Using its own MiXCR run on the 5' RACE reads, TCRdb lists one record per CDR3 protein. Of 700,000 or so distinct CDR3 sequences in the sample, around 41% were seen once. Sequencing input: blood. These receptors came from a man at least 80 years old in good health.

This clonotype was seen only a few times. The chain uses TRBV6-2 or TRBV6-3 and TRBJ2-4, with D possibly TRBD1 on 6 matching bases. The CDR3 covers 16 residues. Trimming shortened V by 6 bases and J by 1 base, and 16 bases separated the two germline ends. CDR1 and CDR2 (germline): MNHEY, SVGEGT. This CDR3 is CASRPLQGSAKNIQYF. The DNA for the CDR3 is TGTGCCAGCAGGCCTTTACAGGGAAGCGCCAAAAACATTCAGTACTTC.

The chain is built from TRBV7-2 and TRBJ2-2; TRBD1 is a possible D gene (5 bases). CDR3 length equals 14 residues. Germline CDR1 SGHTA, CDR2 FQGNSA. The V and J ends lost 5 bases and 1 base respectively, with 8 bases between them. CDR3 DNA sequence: TGTGCCAGCAGCGCGACAGTGAACACCGGGGAGCTGTTTTTT. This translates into CASSATVNTGELFF.

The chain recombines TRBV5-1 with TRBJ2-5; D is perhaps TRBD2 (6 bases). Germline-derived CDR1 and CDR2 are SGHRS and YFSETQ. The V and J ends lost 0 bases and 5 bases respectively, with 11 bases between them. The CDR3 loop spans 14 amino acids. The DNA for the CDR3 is TGCGCCAGCAGCTTGGATATGGAGGGGGAGACCCAGTACTTC. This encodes CASSLDMEGETQYF.

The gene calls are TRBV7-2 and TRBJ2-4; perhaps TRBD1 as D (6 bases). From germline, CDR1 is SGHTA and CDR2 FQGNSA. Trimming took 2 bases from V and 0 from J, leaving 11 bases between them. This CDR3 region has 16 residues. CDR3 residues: CASSLQGTLAKNIQYF. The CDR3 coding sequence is TGTGCCAGCAGCTTACAGGGGACACTAGCCAAAAACATTCAGTACTTC.

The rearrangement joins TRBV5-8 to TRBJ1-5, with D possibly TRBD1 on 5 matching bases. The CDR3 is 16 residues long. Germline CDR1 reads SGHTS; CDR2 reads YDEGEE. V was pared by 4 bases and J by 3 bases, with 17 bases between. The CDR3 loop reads CASSGIQGMSNQPQHF. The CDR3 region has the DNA TGTGCCAGCAGCGGGATTCAGGGTATGTCCAATCAGCCCCAGCATTTT.

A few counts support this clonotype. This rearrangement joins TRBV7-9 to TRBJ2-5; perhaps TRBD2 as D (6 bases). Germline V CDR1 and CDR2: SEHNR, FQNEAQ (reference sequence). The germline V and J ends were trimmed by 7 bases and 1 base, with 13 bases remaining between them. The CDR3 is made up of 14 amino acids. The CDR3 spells CASTEYSGQETQYF. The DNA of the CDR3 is TGTGCCAGCACTGAGTATAGCGGCCAAGAGACCCAGTACTTC.

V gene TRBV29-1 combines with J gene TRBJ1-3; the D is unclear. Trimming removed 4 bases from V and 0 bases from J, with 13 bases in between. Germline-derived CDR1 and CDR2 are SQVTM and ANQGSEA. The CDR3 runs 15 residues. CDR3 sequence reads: CSVADGGASGNTIYF. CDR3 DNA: TGCAGCGTTGCCGACGGTGGAGCCTCTGGAAACACCATATATTTT.

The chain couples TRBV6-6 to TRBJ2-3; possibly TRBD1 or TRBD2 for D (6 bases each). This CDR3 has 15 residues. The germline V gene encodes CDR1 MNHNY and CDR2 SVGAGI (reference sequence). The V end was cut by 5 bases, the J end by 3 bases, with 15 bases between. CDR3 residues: CASSPMVGGTDTQYF. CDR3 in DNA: TGTGCCAGCAGTCCCATGGTAGGGGGGACAGATACGCAGTATTTT.

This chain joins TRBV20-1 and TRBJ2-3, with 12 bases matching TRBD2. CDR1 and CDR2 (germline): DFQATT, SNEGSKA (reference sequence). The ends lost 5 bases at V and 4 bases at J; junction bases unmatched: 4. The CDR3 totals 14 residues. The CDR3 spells CSALTSGSADTQYF. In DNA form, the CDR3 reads TGCAGTGCTCTGACTAGCGGGAGCGCAGATACGCAGTATTTT.